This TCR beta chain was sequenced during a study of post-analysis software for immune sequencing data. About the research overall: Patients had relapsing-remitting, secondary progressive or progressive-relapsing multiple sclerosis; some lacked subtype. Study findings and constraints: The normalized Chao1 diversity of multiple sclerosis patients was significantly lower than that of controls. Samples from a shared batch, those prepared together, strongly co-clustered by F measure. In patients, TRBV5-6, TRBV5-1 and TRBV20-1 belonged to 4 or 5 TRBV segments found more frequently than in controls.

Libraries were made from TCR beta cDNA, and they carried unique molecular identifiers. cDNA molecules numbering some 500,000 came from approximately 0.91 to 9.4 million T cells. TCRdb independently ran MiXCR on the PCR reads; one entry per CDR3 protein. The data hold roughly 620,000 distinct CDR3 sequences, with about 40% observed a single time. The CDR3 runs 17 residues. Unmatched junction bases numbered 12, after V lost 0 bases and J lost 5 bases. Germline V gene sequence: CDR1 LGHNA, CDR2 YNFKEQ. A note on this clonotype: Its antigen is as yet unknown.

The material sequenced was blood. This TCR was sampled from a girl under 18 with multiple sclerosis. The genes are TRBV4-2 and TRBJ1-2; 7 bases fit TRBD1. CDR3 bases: TGTGCCAGCAGCCAAGAATACAGGGGCGGAGTAAAATATGGCTACACCTTC. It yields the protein CASSQEYRGGVKYGYTF.